This TCR beta chain was documented in a study of blood T cells in healthy people across ages. Regarding the study as a whole: In these data, TCR beta diversity tracked strongly with naive T cell percentage. Long-lived donors exceeded aged donors in naive CD4+ cells and diversity. PBMCs left unsorted prevented a conclusive naive versus antigen-experienced comparison. Roughly linearly, TCR beta diversity per million T cells fell as age increased.

As for this clonotype: Antigen unknown.

It was with a sample-barcoded 5' primer and a J-beta primer mix that a second PCR of about 7 to 12 cycles was run. A single record per CDR3 protein comes from TCRdb applying MiXCR to the 5' RACE reads. Among under 1,000,000 distinct CDR3 sequences, about 34% were seen once, and the ten largest hold roughly 13%. The V end was cut by 0 bases, the J end by 2 bases, with 6 bases between. This CDR3 comprises 15 residues. Per germline, CDR1 SGHRS and CDR2 YFSETQ. The V gene is TRBV5-1, the J gene TRBJ1-6, with unresolved D. This sequence originates from a man between 18 and 29 years old in good health. Sequenced sample: blood. CDR3 in amino acids: CASSLGGTYNSPLHF. The CDR3 DNA reads as TGCGCCAGCAGCTTGGGGGGTACCTATAATTCACCCCTCCACTTT. Full variable domain (remainder filled in from reference TRBV5-1 and TRBJ1-6): KAGVTQTPRYLIKTRGQQVTLSCSPISGHRSVSWYQQTPGQGLQFLFEYFSETQRNKGNFPGRFSGRQFSNSRSEMNVSTLELGDSALYLCASSLGGTYNSPLHFGNGTRLTVT.